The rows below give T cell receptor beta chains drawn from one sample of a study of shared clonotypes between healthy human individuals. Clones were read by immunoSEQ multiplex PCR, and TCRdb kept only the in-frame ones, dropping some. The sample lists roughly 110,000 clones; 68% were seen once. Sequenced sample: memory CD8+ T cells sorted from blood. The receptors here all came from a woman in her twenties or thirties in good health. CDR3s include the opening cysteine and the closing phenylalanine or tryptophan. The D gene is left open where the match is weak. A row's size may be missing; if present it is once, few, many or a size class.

cdr3_aa: CASSGMGNTEAFF; cdr3_nt: TGTGCCAGCAGCGGTATGGGGAACACTGAAGCTTTCTTT; d_call: NA; j_call: TRBJ1-1; clone_size: NA; v_call: TRBV9; cdr3_length: 13
cdr3_aa: CATSILGQDSYEQYF; cdr3_nt: TGTGCCACCAGCATTCTCGGACAGGACTCCTACGAGCAGTACTTC; d_call: TRBD1; j_call: TRBJ2-7; clone_size: NA; v_call: TRBV15; cdr3_length: 15
cdr3_aa: CASSLLYRGNEQFF; cdr3_nt: TGTGCCAGCAGTTTATTGTACAGGGGGAATGAGCAGTTCTTC; d_call: TRBD1; j_call: TRBJ2-1; clone_size: NA; v_call: TRBV27; cdr3_length: 14
cdr3_aa: CATGQGGTEAFF; cdr3_nt: TGTGCCACCGGACAGGGGGGCACTGAAGCTTTCTTT; d_call: TRBD1; j_call: TRBJ1-1; clone_size: NA; v_call: TRBV10-3; cdr3_length: 12
cdr3_aa: CASSQVGGGYTF; cdr3_nt: TGTGCCAGCAGTCAAGTCGGAGGAGGCTACACCTTC; d_call: NA; j_call: TRBJ1-2; clone_size: NA; v_call: TRBV6-6; cdr3_length: 12
cdr3_aa: CASSYSRLSGNTIYF; cdr3_nt: TGTGCCAGCAGTTATTCCCGTTTATCTGGAAACACCATATATTTT; d_call: NA; j_call: TRBJ1-3; clone_size: NA; v_call: TRBV6-6; cdr3_length: 15
cdr3_aa: CASSLAQTVNYGYTF; cdr3_nt: TGTGCCAGCAGCTTGGCACAGACAGTTAACTATGGCTACACCTTC; d_call: NA; j_call: TRBJ1-2; clone_size: NA; v_call: TRBV5-4; cdr3_length: 15
cdr3_aa: CASSVDGFNQPQHF; cdr3_nt: TGTGCCAGCAGCGTGGACGGATTCAATCAGCCCCAGCATTTT; d_call: NA; j_call: TRBJ1-5; clone_size: NA; v_call: TRBV5-8; cdr3_length: 14
cdr3_aa: CASSLTTTFEPQHF; cdr3_nt: TGTGCCAGCAGTTTAACCACCACATTTGAGCCCCAGCATTTT; d_call: NA; j_call: TRBJ1-5; clone_size: NA; v_call: TRBV27; cdr3_length: 14
cdr3_aa: CASSEAGGDYNEQFF; cdr3_nt: TGTGCCAGCAGTGAAGCGGGAGGAGACTACAATGAGCAGTTCTTC; d_call: TRBD2; j_call: TRBJ2-1; clone_size: many; v_call: TRBV6-4; cdr3_length: 15
cdr3_aa: CASSFTSLSYNEQFF; cdr3_nt: TGTGCCAGCAGCTTTACTAGTCTCTCCTACAATGAGCAGTTCTTC; d_call: NA; j_call: TRBJ2-1; clone_size: NA; v_call: TRBV7-2; cdr3_length: 15